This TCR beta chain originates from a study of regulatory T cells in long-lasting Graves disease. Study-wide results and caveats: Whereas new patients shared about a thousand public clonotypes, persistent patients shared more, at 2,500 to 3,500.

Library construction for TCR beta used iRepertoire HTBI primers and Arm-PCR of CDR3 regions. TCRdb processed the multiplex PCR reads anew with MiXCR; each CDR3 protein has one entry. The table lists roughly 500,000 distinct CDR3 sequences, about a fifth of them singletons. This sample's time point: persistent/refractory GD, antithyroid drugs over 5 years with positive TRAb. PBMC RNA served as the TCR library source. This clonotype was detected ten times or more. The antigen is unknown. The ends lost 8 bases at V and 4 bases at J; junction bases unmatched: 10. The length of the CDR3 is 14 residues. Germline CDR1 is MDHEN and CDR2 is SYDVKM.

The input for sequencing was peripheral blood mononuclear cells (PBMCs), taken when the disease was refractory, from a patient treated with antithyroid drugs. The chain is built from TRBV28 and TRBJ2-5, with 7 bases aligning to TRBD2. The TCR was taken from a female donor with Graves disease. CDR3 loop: CASSPLGGGETQYF. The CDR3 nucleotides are TGTGCCAGCTCACCCCTAGGCGGGGGAGAGACCCAGTACTTC. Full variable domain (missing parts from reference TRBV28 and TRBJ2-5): DVKVTQSSRYLVKRTGEKVFLECVQDMDHENMFWYRQDPGLGLRLIYFSYDVKMKEKGDIPEGYSVSREKKERFSLILESASTNQTSMYLCASSPLGGGETQYFGPGTRLLVL.